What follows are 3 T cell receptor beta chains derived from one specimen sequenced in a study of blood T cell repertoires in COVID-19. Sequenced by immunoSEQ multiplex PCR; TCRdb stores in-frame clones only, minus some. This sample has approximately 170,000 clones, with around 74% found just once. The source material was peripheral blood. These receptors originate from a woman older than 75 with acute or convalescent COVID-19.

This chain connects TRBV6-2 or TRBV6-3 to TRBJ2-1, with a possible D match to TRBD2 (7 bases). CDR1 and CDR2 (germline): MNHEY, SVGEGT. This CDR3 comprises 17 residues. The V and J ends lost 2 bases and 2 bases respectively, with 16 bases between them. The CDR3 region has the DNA TGTGCCAGCAGTTACAAGAGGGGGGGGGCGGCCTACAATGAGCAGTTCTTC. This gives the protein CASSYKRGGAAYNEQFF.

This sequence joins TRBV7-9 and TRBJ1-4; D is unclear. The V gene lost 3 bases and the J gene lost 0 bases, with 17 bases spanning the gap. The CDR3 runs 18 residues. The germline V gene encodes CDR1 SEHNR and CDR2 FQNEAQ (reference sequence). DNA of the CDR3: TGTGCCAGCAGCTTTTTGGAGTTAGTGGTTGCAACTAATGAAAAACTGTTTTTT. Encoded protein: CASSFLELVVATNEKLFF.

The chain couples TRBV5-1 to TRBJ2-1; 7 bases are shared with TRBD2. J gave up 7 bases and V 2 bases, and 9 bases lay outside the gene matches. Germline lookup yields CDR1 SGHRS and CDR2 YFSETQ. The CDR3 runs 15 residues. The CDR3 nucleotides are TGCGCCAGCAGCTTCTCGGTTGTGGGAGGGAATGAGCAGTTCTTC. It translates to CASSFSVVGGNEQFF.